The 11 T cell receptor beta chains listed next were all sequenced from one sample in a study of OX40 agonist ivuxolimab in advanced cancers. Method: immunoSEQ multiplex PCR; TCRdb's copy keeps in-frame clones and lacks some. The profile shows about 37,000 clones, 85% to 90% of them singletons. The sequencing used CD4+ or CD8+ T cells sorted from blood, collected in a trial of the OX40 agonist ivuxolimab. The receptors stem from an adult with an advanced solid tumor such as melanoma, head and neck, liver or kidney cancer.

The chain uses TRBV5-4 and TRBJ2-7; D gene uncertain. Germline V lookup: CDR1 SGHNT, CDR2 YYREEE (reference sequence). V was cut by 0 bases and J by 2 bases, with 9 bases left in between. The length of the CDR3 is 14 residues. The CDR3 spells CASSLAGSPYEQYF. The CDR3 DNA reads TGTGCCAGCAGCTTGGCCGGCAGTCCCTACGAGCAGTACTTC.

The rearrangement uses TRBV5-1 and TRBJ2-7; a weak D match, TRBD1 (5 bases). Germline-derived CDR1 and CDR2 are SGHRS and YFSETQ. V lost 6 bases and J 2 bases, leaving 12 bases between the germline ends. This CDR3 comprises 13 residues. CDR3 amino acids: CASKLPGTYEQYF. The CDR3, as DNA: TGCGCCAGCAAACTCCCAGGGACCTACGAGCAGTACTTC.

This chain joins TRBV21-1 and TRBJ2-5. TRBV21-1 is a pseudogene locus. The CDR3 length is 12 residues. In nucleotides, the CDR3 is TGTGCCAGCAGCAAAGAAAGAGAGACCCAGTACTTC. Translating it yields CASSKERETQYF.

The V gene is TRBV15, the J gene TRBJ1-3; D is possibly TRBD1 (5 bases). Trimming cost V 6 bases and J 0 bases, with 9 bases left between them. There are 14 residues in the CDR3. Germline loops: CDR1 LNHNV, CDR2 YYDKDF (reference sequence). Here the CDR3 reads CATREGFSGNTIYF. The CDR3 DNA sequence: TGTGCCACCAGGGAGGGGTTCTCTGGAAACACCATATATTTT.

The chain links TRBV2 to TRBJ2-2; D is possibly TRBD1 (6 bases). V was pared by 5 bases and J by 5 bases, with 15 bases between. The CDR3 loop spans 15 amino acids. In germline, CDR1 is SNHLY, CDR2 FYNNEI. CDR3 in amino acids: CASSQDRQPTGELFF. The CDR3 region has the DNA TGTGCCAGCAGTCAAGACAGGCAGCCGACCGGGGAGCTGTTTTTT. Full variable domain (remainder filled in from reference TRBV2 and TRBJ2-2): EPEVTQTPSHQVTQMGQEVILRCVPISNHLYFYWYRQILGQKVEFLVSFYNNEISEKSEIFDDQFSVERPDGSNFTLKIRSTKLEDSAMYFCASSQDRQPTGELFFGEGSRLTVL.

The chain carries TRBV9 and TRBJ2-3; 10 positions agree with TRBD2. Germline V gives CDR1 SGDLS, CDR2 YYNGEE. V shed 1 base and J 3 bases; nucleotides not matched to a gene: 5. The CDR3 extends over 16 amino acids. The DNA of the CDR3 is TGTGCCAGCAGCGTACGAGCGGGGGGGCCGACAGATACGCAGTATTTT. This gives the protein CASSVRAGGPTDTQYF.

This clone was seen a handful of times. The genes are TRBV18 and TRBJ2-7; the D is unclear. Germline V gene sequence: CDR1 KGHSH, CDR2 LQKENI. The CDR3 is made up of 13 amino acids. V lost 0 bases, J lost 4 bases, and 7 bases lay in between. CDR3 sequence (DNA): TGTGCCAGCTCACCACCGAGCTCTTACGAGCAGTACTTC. As protein: CASSPPSSYEQYF.

This chain links TRBV6-4 with TRBJ1-5, with D perhaps matching TRBD1 (5 bases). This CDR3 comprises 14 residues. Germline-derived CDR1 and CDR2 are MRHNA and SNTAGT. V was clipped by 2 bases and J by 4 bases, with 9 bases between them. Here the CDR3 reads CASSDGAGNQPQHF. CDR3 DNA sequence: TGTGCCAGCAGTGACGGGGCAGGGAATCAGCCCCAGCATTTT.

The chain couples TRBV5-4 to TRBJ2-7, with 9 positions matching TRBD2. The junction had 12 bases not matched to a gene; V was cut back by 4 bases and J by 4 bases. This CDR3 has 16 residues. CDR1 SGHNT and CDR2 YYREEE come from the germline V gene (reference sequence). The CDR3 reads CASSPGAGGGEYEQYF. The CDR3 bases are TGTGCCAGCAGCCCTGGAGCAGGCGGGGGGGAGTACGAGCAGTACTTC.

The V gene is TRBV11-2, the J gene TRBJ2-5; possible D gene TRBD2, 6 bases. The ends were cut back, 3 bases at V and 1 base at J, with 12 bases in the middle. Germline assignment: CDR1 SGHAT and CDR2 FQNNGV. The CDR3 is 15 amino acids. The DNA of the CDR3 is TGTGCCAGCAGCTTGGGAACTAGCCTCCAAGAGACCCAGTACTTC. Its protein product is CASSLGTSLQETQYF.

The J gene is TRBJ1-4, the V gene TRBV6-5; D might be TRBD1 (6 bases). V was pared by 4 bases and J by 2 bases, with 11 bases between. Germline assignment: CDR1 MNHEY and CDR2 SVGAGI. This CDR3 contains 15 residues. This CDR3 reads CASSSRTATNEKLFF. The CDR3 nucleotides are TGTGCCAGCAGTTCTCGGACAGCCACTAATGAAAAACTGTTTTTT.